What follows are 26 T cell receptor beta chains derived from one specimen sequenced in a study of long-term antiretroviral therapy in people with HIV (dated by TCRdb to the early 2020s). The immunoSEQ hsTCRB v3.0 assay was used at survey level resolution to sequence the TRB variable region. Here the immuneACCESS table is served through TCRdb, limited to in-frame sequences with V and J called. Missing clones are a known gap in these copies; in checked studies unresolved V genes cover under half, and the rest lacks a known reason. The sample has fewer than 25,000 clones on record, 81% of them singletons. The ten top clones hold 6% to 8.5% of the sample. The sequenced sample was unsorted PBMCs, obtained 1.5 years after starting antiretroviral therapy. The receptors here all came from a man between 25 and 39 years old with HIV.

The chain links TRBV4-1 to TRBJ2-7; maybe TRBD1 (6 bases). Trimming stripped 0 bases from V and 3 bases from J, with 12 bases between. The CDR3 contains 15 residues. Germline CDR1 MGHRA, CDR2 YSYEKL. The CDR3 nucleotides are TGCGCCAGCAGCCAAGATTTTGGGGACATCTACGAGCAGTACTTC. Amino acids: CASSQDFGDIYEQYF.

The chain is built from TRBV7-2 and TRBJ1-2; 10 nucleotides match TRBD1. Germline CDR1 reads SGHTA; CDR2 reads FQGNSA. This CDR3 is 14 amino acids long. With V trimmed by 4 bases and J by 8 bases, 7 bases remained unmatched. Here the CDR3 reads CASSWTGTGEGYTF. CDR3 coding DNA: TGTGCCAGCAGCTGGACCGGGACAGGGGAAGGCTACACCTTC.

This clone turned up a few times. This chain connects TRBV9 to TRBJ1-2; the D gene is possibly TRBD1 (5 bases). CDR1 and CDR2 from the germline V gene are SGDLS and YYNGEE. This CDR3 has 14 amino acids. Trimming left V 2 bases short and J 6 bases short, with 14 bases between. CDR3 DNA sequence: TGTGCCAGCAGCGTCAACCCCCAGGGAGATGGCTACACCTTC. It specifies CASSVNPQGDGYTF.

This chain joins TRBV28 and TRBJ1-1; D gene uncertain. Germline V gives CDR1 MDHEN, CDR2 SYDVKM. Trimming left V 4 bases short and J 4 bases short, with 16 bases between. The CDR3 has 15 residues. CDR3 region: CASSSRRTWGTEAFF. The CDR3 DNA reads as TGTGCCAGCAGTTCGCGCCGCACTTGGGGCACTGAAGCTTTCTTT.

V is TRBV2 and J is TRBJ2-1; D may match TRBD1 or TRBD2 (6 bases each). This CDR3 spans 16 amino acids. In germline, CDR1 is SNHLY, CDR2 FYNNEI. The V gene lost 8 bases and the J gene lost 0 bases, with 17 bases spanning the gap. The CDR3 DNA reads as TGTGCCAGCGTCCCTAACGGGGGCTACTCCTACAATGAGCAGTTCTTC. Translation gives CASVPNGGYSYNEQFF.

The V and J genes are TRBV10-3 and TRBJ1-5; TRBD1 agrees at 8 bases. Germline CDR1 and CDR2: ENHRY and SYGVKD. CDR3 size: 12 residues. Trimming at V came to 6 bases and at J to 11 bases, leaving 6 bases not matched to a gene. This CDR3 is CAISQQGDAQHF. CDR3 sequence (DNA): TGTGCCATCAGCCAACAGGGGGACGCCCAGCATTTT.

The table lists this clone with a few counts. The CDR3 DNA reads TGTGCCAGTAGTACCAACACAGGGGGAGGACGCCCCCAGCATTTT. It translates to CASSTNTGGGRPQHF. The chain links TRBV19 to TRBJ1-5; TRBD1 matches at 8 bases. Germline CDR1 reads LNHDA; CDR2 reads SQIVND (reference sequence). The CDR3 length is 15 residues. After removal of 4 bases from V and 10 bases from J, the junction contained 12 bases not matched to a gene.

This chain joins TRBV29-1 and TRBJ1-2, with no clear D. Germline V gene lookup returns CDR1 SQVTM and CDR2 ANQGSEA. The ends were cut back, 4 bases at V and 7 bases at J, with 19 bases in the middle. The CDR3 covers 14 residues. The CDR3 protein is CSVVNSISSGGYTF. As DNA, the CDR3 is TGCAGCGTTGTAAACAGCATTAGCTCCGGTGGCTACACCTTC.

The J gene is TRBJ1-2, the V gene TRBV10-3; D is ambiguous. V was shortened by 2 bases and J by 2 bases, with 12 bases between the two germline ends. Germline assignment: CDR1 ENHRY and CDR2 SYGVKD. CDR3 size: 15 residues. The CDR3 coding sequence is TGTGCCATCAGTGAGCTCGGACTGACGAACTATGGCTACACCTTC. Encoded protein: CAISELGLTNYGYTF.

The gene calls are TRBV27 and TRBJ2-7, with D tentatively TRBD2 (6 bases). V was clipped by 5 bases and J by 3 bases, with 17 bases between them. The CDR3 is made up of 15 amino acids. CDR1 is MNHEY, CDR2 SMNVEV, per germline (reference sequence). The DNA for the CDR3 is TGTGCCAGCAGTCTGTCGGGGGAGGCGTACTACGAGCAGTACTTC. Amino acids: CASSLSGEAYYEQYF.

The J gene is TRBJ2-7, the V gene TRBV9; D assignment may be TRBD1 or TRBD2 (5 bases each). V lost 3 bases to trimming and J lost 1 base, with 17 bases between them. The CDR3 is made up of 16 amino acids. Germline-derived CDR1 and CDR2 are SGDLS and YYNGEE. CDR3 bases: TGTGCCAGCAGCGCCCGTCCCGGGACGGGATCCTACGAGCAGTACTTC. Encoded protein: CASSARPGTGSYEQYF.

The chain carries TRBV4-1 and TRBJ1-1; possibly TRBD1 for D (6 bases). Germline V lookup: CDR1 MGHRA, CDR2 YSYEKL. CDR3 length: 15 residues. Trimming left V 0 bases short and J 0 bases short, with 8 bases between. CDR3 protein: CASSQERGLNTEAFF. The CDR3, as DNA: TGCGCCAGCAGCCAAGAACGGGGGCTGAACACTGAAGCTTTCTTT.

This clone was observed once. CDR3 nucleotide sequence: TGCGCCAGCAGCTTGGCCTTCTGGTCAGACTATGGCTACACCTTC. Translated: CASSLAFWSDYGYTF. The chain joins TRBV5-1 to TRBJ1-2; D gene uncertain. Germline CDR1 is SGHRS and CDR2 is YFSETQ. The CDR3 loop spans 15 amino acids. Trimming cost V 0 bases and J 3 bases, with 12 bases left between them.

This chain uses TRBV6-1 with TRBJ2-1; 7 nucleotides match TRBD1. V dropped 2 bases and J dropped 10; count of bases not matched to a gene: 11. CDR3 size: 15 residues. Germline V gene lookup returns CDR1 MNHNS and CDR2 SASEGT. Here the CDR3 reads CASSEQGDSTGEQFF. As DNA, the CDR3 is TGTGCCAGCAGTGAACAGGGGGATTCCACGGGGGAGCAGTTCTTC.

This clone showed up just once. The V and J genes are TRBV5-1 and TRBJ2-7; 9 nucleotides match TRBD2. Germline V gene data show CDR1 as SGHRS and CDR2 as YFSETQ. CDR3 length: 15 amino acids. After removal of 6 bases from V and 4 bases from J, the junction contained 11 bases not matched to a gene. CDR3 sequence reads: CASNLAGAGGYEQYF. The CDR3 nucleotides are TGCGCCAGCAACTTAGCGGGGGCCGGGGGGTACGAGCAGTACTTC.

The chain's CDR3 is CASSLGSTDTQYF. CDR3 DNA sequence: TGTGCCAGCAGCTTGGGAAGCACAGATACGCAGTATTTT. J is TRBJ2-3 and V is TRBV7-2, with D uncertain. CDR1 and CDR2 (germline): SGHTA, FQGNSA. This CDR3 has 13 amino acids. The V end lost 3 bases, the J end lost 0 bases, and 4 bases lay between the germline ends.

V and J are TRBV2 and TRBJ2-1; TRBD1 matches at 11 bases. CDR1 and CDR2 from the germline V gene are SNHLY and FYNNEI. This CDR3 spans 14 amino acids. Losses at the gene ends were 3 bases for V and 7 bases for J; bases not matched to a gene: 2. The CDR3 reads CASSDGQGANEQFF. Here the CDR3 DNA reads TGTGCCAGCAGTGACGGACAGGGGGCTAATGAGCAGTTCTTC.

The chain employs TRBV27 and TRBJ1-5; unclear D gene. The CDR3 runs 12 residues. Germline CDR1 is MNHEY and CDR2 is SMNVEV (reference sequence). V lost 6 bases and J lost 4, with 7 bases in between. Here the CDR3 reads CASSLVNQPQHF. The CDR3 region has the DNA TGTGCCAGCAGCCTGGTGAATCAGCCCCAGCATTTT.

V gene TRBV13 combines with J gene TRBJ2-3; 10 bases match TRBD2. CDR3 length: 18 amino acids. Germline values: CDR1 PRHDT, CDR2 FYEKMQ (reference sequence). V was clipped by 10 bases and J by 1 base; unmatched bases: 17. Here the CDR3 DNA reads TGTGCCACGTTGGGAAGACTAGCGGGTGATTCACGCACAGATACGCAGTATTTT. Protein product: CATLGRLAGDSRTDTQYF.

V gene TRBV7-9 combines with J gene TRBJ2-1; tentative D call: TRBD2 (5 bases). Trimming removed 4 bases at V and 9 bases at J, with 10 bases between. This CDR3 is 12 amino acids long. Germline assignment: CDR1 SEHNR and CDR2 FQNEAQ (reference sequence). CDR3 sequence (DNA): TGTGCCAGCAGCTCCCCTAGCACTGAGCAGTTCTTC. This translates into CASSSPSTEQFF. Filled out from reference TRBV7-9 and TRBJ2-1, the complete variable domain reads DTGVSQNPRHKITKRGQNVTFRCDPISEHNRLYWYRQTLGQGPEFLTYFQNEAQLEKSRLLSDRFSAERPKGSFSTLEIQRTEQGDSAMYLCASSSPSTEQFFGPGTRLTVL.

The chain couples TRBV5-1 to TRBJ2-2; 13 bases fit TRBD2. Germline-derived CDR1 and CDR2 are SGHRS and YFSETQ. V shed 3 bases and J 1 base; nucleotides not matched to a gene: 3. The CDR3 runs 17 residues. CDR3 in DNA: TGCGCCAGCAGCTCGGGACTAGCGGGGCTGAACACCGGGGAGCTGTTTTTT. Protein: CASSSGLAGLNTGELFF.

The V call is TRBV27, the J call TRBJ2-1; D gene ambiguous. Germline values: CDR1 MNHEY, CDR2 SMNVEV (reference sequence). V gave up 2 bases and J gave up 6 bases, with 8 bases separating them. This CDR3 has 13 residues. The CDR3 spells CASSLSPSNEQFF. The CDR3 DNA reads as TGTGCCAGCAGTTTAAGTCCCAGCAATGAGCAGTTCTTC.

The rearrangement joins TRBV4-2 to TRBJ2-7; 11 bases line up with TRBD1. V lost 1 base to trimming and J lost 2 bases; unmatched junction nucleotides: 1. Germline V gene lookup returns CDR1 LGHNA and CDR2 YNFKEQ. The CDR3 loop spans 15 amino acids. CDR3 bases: TGTGCCAGCAGCCAAGTGGACAGGGGGCCCTACGAGCAGTACTTC. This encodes CASSQVDRGPYEQYF.

CDR3 DNA sequence: TGTGCCAGCAGTCCCGGGACAGGTAACATGAACACTGAAGCTTTCTTT. As protein: CASSPGTGNMNTEAFF. The rearrangement links TRBV27 to TRBJ1-1; 8 positions match TRBD1. The CDR3 sequence is 16 residues long. CDR1 MNHEY and CDR2 SMNVEV come from the germline V gene (reference sequence). V lost 5 bases, J lost 0 bases, and 8 bases stayed unmatched.

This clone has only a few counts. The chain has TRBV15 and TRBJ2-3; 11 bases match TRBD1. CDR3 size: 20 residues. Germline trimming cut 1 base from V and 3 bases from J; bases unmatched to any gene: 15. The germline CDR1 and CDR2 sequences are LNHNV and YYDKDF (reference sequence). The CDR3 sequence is CATSRGGGQGDLFRTDTQYF. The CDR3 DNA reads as TGTGCCACCAGCAGAGGGGGGGGACAGGGGGATCTCTTCAGAACAGATACGCAGTATTTT. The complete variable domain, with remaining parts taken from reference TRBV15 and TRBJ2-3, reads DAMVIQNPRYQVTQFGKPVTLSCSQTLNHNVMYWYQQKSSQAPKLLFHYYDKDFNNEADTPDNFQSRRPNTSFCFLDIRSPGLGDTAMYLCATSRGGGQGDLFRTDTQYFGPGTRLTVL.

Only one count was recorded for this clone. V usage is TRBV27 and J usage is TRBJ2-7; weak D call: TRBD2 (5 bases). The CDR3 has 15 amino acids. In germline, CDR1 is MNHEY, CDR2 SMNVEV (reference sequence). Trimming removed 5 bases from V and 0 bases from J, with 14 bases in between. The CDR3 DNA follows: TGTGCCAGCAGTCGCCGGGATAGTGGCTCCTACGAGCAGTACTTC. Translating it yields CASSRRDSGSYEQYF.